The present entry profiles one T cell receptor beta chain with its context. As yet, its antigen is unknown. At the end of 9 to 11 days of culture, CD4+ T cells were isolated. The data belong to a study of vaccination effects on CD4 cells after COVID-19. J gave up 5 bases and V 5 bases, and 5 bases lay outside the gene matches. Germline CDR1 and CDR2: PRHDT and FYEKMQ (reference sequence). The CDR3 has 13 residues. The table came from immunoSEQ multiplex PCR; TCRdb's copy has only in-frame clones and leaves some out. The sample has 20,000 to 25,000 clones; less than 75% are singletons. The source material was CD4+ T cells from PBMCs cultured without peptide, sampled before COVID-19 vaccination. The V and J genes are TRBV13 and TRBJ1-2; 7 bases fit TRBD1. The sequence was collected from a human donor who received a COVID-19 vaccine. This CDR3 is CASSHRGGYGYTF. In nucleotides, the CDR3 is TGTGCCAGCAGCCACAGGGGTGGATATGGCTACACCTTC.